A selection of T cell receptor beta chains follows, all from one sample in a study of monozygotic twins with inflammatory bowel disease. TCRdb reanalyzed the 5' RACE reads and collapses them to one entry per CDR3 protein, without DNA. In all, the sample yields about 330,000 distinct CDR3 sequences. Sequenced: blood. The receptors stem from a human donor with ulcerative colitis or Crohn's disease, or a healthy co-twin of an affected twin (not recorded which). Both conserved end residues are part of each CDR3.

v_call	j_call	cdr3_aa
TRBV12-3/TRBV12-4	TRBJ1-2	CASSLVQDYGYTF
TRBV10-3	TRBJ2-3	CAISTSGSTNTQYF
TRBV10-2	TRBJ2-7	CASSVEGSEKQYF
TRBV14	TRBJ2-7	CASSHGEIGTGLSYEQYF
TRBV5-4	TRBJ2-7	CASSMDGSSYEQYF
TRBV20-1	TRBJ2-5	CIPTARSQETQYF
TRBV3-1	TRBJ1-1	CASSQSRTGPMNTEAFF
TRBV12-3/TRBV12-4	TRBJ2-1	CASSFGGGDNEQFF
TRBV30	TRBJ2-2	CATYLGATGELFF
TRBV11-2	TRBJ2-3	CASSRGLVDTQYF
TRBV7-6	TRBJ1-5	CASSLGTDPNQPQHF
TRBV12-3/TRBV12-4	TRBJ1-6	CASSPGASSYNSPLHF
TRBV5-6	TRBJ1-1	CASSRTFGLNTEAFF
TRBV27	TRBJ1-5	CASSPLDGYSNQPQHF
TRBV11-1	TRBJ1-2	CASSLAGGGAGTKNYGYTF
TRBV25-1	TRBJ2-1	CASSEGNLRWGDEQFF
TRBV5-5	TRBJ1-4	CASSTTGLEKLFF
TRBV7-2	TRBJ2-1	CASSFRQGPYNEQFF